The 8 T cell receptor beta chains listed next were all sequenced from one sample in a study of cytomegalovirus exposure and HLA in healthy donors. PCR employed 60 Vbeta and 13 Jbeta primers. Method: immunoSEQ multiplex PCR; TCRdb's copy keeps in-frame clones and lacks some. The sample lists roughly 160,000 clones, roughly four fifths occurring once. Sequencing was carried out using PBMCs. The receptors were sampled from a female donor in good health and CMV-seronegative.

The rearrangement links TRBV19 to TRBJ2-5; 8 nucleotides match TRBD2. CDR1 and CDR2 (germline): LNHDA, SQIVND (reference sequence). This CDR3 region has 17 residues. The junction had 12 bases not matched to a gene; V was cut back by 1 base and J by 5 bases. CDR3 residues: CASSIVPAGVTGETQYF. CDR3 DNA: TGTGCCAGTAGTATAGTCCCAGCGGGAGTGACGGGGGAGACCCAGTACTTC.

The chain joins TRBV18 to TRBJ2-6; the match to TRBD1 covers 8 bases. The J segment lost 0 bases and the V segment lost 4 bases, leaving 5 bases of the junction unmatched. CDR1 is KGHSH and CDR2 is LQKENI in the germline V gene. CDR3 length: 17 amino acids. The CDR3 loop is CASSRDRGRSGANVLTF. The CDR3 coding sequence is TGTGCCAGCTCACGCGACAGGGGCCGCTCTGGGGCCAACGTCCTGACTTTC.

V gene TRBV28 combines with J gene TRBJ2-3; D remains ambiguous. CDR1 MDHEN and CDR2 SYDVKM come from the germline V gene. This CDR3 region has 14 residues. The germline V and J ends were trimmed by 2 bases and 5 bases, with 11 bases remaining between them. The CDR3 protein is CASSLLLIGDTQYF. DNA for the CDR3: TGTGCCAGCAGTTTACTTCTTATCGGAGATACGCAGTATTTT.

J is TRBJ2-7 and V is TRBV7-9, with 10 bases aligning to TRBD1. Germline trimming cut 8 bases from V and 6 bases from J; bases unmatched to any gene: 7. The CDR3 has 13 amino acids. Germline lookup yields CDR1 SEHNR and CDR2 FQNEAQ (reference sequence). The CDR3 reads CASGRQGAGEQYF. DNA of the CDR3: TGTGCCAGCGGCCGACAGGGGGCAGGCGAGCAGTACTTC.

The chain couples TRBV6-1 to TRBJ2-7; TRBD1 matches at 11 bases. The V gene end was trimmed by 4 bases and the J gene end by 5 bases; junction bases not matched to a gene: 10. Per the germline V gene, CDR1 is MNHNS and CDR2 is SASEGT. The CDR3 is 16 residues long. This chain's CDR3 is CASSAGTGGGWNEQYF. As DNA, the CDR3 is TGTGCCAGCAGTGCCGGGACAGGGGGTGGTTGGAACGAGCAGTACTTC.

The chain couples TRBV2 to TRBJ1-2; a weak D match, TRBD1 (6 bases). CDR1 and CDR2 from the germline V gene are SNHLY and FYNNEI. The CDR3 is made up of 12 amino acids. Trimming removed 8 bases from V and 4 bases from J, with 11 bases in between. The CDR3 here is CASRGAGYGYTF. The CDR3 bases are TGTGCCAGCCGGGGGGCAGGCTATGGCTACACCTTC.

The chain links TRBV6-4 to TRBJ2-3; TRBD2 agrees at 8 bases. Germline lookup yields CDR1 MRHNA and CDR2 SNTAGT. CDR3 length: 14 residues. With V trimmed by 6 bases and J by 1 base, 3 bases remained unmatched. CDR3 nucleotide sequence: TGTGCCAGCAGGGGACTAGGGGGCACAGATACGCAGTATTTT. Protein product: CASRGLGGTDTQYF.

Concerning this clone: At one boundary the junction diverges from the germline segment, which might be a read error. V is TRBV19 and J is TRBJ2-1; 16 bases fit TRBD2. Germline V gene data show CDR1 as LNHDA and CDR2 as SQIVND (reference sequence). The CDR3 has 16 amino acids. DNA of the CDR3: TGTGCCCGTAGTAAGGGACTAGCGGGAGGGCAGAATGAGCAGTTCTTC. Its translation: CARSKGLAGGQNEQFF.